The present T cell receptor beta chain was sequenced within a study of molecular identifiers for immune sequencing clone quantification. Overall study: Sequencing covered four of five parts into which replicate RNA from around 20,000 or 100,000 naive CD8 cells was split.

Study-level findings and limits: Among 800,000 to 1,000,000 naive cells, spiked Jurkat TCR RNA from a single cell was reportedly detectable. Whereas clones above 20 RNA copies held under 1% of naive-cell molecules, they held over 99% of effector molecules.

TCRdb analysed the PCR reads with MiXCR anew, one entry per CDR3 protein. The sample holds around 480,000 distinct CDR3 sequences, around 23% seen once. Germline V gene sequence: CDR1 MNHEY, CDR2 SMNVEV (reference sequence). The trim removed 5 bases at V and 6 bases at J, leaving 4 bases unmatched. CDR3 size: 16 residues. A CD8+CD4-CCR7+CD45RA+ phenotype served as the sorting definition for naive CD8 T cells. Remarks on this clonotype: Its antigen remains unknown.

This clonotype originated in a human donor in good health. Some libraries in this study had Jurkat cell RNA spiked in. Sequenced material: naive CD8+ T cells from blood, with Jurkat cell RNA spiked in. Subset defined: FACS-sorted CD8+CD4-CCR7+CD45RA+ naive T cells. The rearrangement uses TRBV27 and TRBJ2-1; 16 positions match TRBD2. CDR3 region: CASSMGLAGGGNEQFF. The CDR3 nucleotides are TGTGCCAGCAGTATGGGACTAGCGGGAGGGGGCAATGAGCAGTTCTTC.